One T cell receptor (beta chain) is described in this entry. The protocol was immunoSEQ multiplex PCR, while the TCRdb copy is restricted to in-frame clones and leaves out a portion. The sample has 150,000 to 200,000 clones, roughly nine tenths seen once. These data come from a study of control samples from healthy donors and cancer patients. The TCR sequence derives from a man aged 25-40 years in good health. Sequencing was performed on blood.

This CDR3 reads CASSLGLSSYNEQFF. The CDR3 bases are TGTGCCAGCTCACTAGGATTGAGCTCCTACAATGAGCAGTTCTTC. This sequence joins TRBV18 and TRBJ2-1; D not certain. With 4 bases removed from V and 0 bases from J, the gap between germline ends came to 10 bases. The CDR3 extends over 15 amino acids. Germline V lookup: CDR1 KGHSH, CDR2 LQKENI. Full variable domain (outside the CDR3, taken from reference TRBV18 and TRBJ2-1): NAGVMQNPRHLVRRRGQEARLRCSPMKGHSHVYWYRQLPEEGLKFMVYLQKENIIDESGMPKERFSAEFPKEGPSILRIQQVVRGDSAAYFCASSLGLSSYNEQFFGPGTRLTVL.